This TCR beta chain was recovered during a study of shared clonotypes between healthy human individuals. Study details: Three CD4 naive, three CD4 memory, two CD8 naive and one CD8 memory plate were used per donor. Study outcomes and limitations: Compared with memory subsets, naive subsets generally had larger estimated richness.

This CDR3 has 16 amino acids. Germline V gene data show CDR1 as LGHNA and CDR2 as YNFKEQ. With V trimmed by 1 base and J by 4 bases, 4 bases remained unmatched. In regard to this clone: What it binds is unknown.

The repertoire was sequenced with immunoSEQ multiplex PCR; TCRdb's copy has only in-frame clones and lacks some. The repertoire holds approximately 2.3 million clones, approximately 93% seen once, with 0.3% to 0.4% in the top ten. Donors were Caucasian adults residing in Nashville, Tennessee, USA. This rearrangement joins TRBV4-2 to TRBJ2-7; 13 bases map to TRBD2. Input material: naive CD4+ T cells from PBMCs. The subset: CD45RA+ positively selected. The TCR sequence derives from a man younger than 35 in good health. Some clones in this sample may be carry-over from other donors' samples. CDR3 residues: CASSQAGTSGTYEQYF. For the CDR3, the DNA is TGTGCCAGCAGCCAAGCTGGGACTAGCGGGACTTACGAGCAGTACTTC.